The clone carrying this T cell receptor beta chain was seen repeatedly, ten times or more. The antigen remains unidentified. The CDR3 length is 13 residues. V shed 5 bases and J shed 1 base, with 11 bases lying between them. Germline V gives CDR1 DFQATT, CDR2 SNEGSKA (reference sequence). The data were obtained in a study of regulatory T cells in long-lasting Graves disease. General observations from the study: Patients with persistent disease shared 2,500 to 3,500 public clonotypes, outpacing the 966 shared by new patients. Rather than thyroid tissue, only peripheral blood underwent study.

HTBI primers from iRepertoire and Arm-PCR of CDR3 regions yielded the TCR beta libraries. TCRdb re-called the multiplex PCR reads through MiXCR, storing one row per CDR3 protein. Among roughly 300,000 distinct CDR3 sequences, roughly a fifth were seen once, and the ten largest hold 29%. Time point of the sample: persistent/refractory GD, antithyroid drugs over 5 years with positive TRAb. Extracted PBMC RNA gave rise to the TCR library. This clonotype was sampled from a female donor with Graves disease. Source: peripheral blood mononuclear cells (PBMCs), taken when the disease was refractory, from a patient treated with antithyroid drugs. The chain recombines TRBV20-1 with TRBJ2-5; TRBD2 might be the D (6 bases). The DNA for the CDR3 is TGCAGTGCTGCGGGACTCGGCCAAGAGACCCAGTACTTC. It specifies CSAAGLGQETQYF.